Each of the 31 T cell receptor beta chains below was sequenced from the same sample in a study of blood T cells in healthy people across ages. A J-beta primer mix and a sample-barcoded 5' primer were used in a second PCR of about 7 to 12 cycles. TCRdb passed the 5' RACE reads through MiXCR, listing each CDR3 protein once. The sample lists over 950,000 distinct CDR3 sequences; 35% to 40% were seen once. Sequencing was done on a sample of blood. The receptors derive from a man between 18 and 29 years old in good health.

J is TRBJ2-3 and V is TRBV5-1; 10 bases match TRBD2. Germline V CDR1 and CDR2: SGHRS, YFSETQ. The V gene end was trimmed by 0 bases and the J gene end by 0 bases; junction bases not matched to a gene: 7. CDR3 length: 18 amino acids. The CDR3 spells CASSLAASGGSSTDTQYF. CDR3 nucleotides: TGCGCCAGCAGCTTGGCCGCTAGCGGGGGTTCCAGCACAGATACGCAGTATTTT.

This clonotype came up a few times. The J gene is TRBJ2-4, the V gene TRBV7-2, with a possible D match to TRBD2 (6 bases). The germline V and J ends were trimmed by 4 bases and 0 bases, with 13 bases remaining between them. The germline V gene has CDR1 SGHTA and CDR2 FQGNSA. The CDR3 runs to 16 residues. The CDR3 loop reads CASSSEGYLAKNIQYF. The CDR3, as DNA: TGTGCCAGCAGCTCGGAGGGATATCTAGCCAAAAACATTCAGTACTTC.

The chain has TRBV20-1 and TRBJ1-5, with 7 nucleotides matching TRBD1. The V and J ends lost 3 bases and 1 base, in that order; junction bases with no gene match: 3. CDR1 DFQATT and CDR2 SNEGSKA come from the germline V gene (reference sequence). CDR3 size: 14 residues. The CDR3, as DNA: TGCAGTGCTAGCGCCAGGGGGAGCAATCAGCCCCAGCATTTT. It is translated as CSASARGSNQPQHF.

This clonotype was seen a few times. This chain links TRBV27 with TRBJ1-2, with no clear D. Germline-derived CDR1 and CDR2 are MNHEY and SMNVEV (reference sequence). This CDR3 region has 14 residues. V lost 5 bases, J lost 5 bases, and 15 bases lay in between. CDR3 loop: CASSLNSGWYGYTF. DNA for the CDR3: TGTGCCAGCAGTCTTAACAGCGGCTGGTATGGCTACACCTTC.

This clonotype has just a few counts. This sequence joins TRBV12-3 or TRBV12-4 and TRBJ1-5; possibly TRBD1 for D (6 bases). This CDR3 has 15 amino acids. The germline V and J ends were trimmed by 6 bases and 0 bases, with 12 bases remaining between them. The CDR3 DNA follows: TGTGCCAGCAGGTACAGGGAAAATAGCAATCAGCCCCAGCATTTT. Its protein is CASRYRENSNQPQHF.

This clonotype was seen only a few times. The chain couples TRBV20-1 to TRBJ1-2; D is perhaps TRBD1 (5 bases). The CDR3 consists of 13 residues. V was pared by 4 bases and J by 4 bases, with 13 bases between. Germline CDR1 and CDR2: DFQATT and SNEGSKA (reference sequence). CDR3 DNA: TGCAGTGCTACCGGGGACCGAGCCTATGGCTACACCTTC. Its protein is CSATGDRAYGYTF.

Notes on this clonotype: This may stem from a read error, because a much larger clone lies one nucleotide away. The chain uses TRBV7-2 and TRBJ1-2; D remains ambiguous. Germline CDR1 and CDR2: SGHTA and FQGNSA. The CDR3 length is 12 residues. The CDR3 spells CAGSPYNYGYTF. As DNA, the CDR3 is TGTGCCGGCAGCCCTTATAACTATGGCTACACCTTC.

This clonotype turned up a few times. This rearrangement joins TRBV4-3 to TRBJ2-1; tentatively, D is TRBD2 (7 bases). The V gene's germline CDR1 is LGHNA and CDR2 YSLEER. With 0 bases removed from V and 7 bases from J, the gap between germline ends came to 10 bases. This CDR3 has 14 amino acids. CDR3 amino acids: CASSQDGGLNEQFF. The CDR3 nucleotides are TGCGCCAGCAGCCAAGACGGGGGGCTTAATGAGCAGTTCTTC.

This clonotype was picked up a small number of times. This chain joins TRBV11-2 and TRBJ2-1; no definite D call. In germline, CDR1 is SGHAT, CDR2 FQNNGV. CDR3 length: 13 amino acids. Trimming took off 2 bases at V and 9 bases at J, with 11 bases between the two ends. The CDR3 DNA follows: TGTGCCAGCAGCTTAAACTCAGGACGTGAGCAGTTCTTC. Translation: CASSLNSGREQFF.

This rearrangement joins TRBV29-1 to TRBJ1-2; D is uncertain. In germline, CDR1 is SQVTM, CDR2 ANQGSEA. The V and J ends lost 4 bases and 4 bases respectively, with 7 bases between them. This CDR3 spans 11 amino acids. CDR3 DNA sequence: TGCAGCGTTGCGGAGGGCTATGGCTACACCTTC. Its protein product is CSVAEGYGYTF.

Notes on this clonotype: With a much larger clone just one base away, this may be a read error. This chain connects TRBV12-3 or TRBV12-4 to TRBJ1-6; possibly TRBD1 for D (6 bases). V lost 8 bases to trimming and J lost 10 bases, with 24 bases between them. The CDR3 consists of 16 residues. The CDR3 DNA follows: TGTGCCAGCGCAAACTCTGGGGACAATAACTCCTCACCCCTCCACTTT. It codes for CASANSGDNNSSPLHF.

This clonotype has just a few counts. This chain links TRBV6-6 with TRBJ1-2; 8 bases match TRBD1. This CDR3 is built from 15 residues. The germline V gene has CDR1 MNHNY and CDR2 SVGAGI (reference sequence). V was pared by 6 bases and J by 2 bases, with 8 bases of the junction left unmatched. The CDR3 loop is CASRTDRGRNYGYTF. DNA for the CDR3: TGTGCCAGCAGGACCGACAGGGGTAGGAACTATGGCTACACCTTC.

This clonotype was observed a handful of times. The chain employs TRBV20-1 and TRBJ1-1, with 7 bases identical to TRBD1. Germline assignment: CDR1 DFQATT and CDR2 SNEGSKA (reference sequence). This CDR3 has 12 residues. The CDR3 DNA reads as TGCAGGGTCCAGGGGGGGGACACTGAAGCTTTCTTT. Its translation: CRVQGGDTEAFF.

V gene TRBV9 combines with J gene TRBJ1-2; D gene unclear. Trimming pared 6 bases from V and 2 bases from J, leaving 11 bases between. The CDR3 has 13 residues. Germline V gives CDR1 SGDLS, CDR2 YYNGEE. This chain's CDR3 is CASTSGRNYGYTF. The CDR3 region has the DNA TGTGCCAGCACCTCGGGGAGGAACTATGGCTACACCTTC.

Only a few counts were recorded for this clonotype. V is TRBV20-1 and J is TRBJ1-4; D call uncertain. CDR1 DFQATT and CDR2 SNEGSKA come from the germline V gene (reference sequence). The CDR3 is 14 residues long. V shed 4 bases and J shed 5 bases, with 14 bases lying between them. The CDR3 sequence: CSAKYRIENEKLFF. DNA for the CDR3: TGCAGTGCTAAATACAGAATCGAAAATGAAAAACTGTTTTTT.

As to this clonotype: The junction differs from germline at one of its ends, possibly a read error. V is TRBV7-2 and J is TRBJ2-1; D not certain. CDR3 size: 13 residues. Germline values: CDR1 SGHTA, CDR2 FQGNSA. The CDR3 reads CASLSSSHNEQFF. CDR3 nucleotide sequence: TGTGCCAGCCTAAGTAGCTCCCACAATGAGCAGTTCTTC.

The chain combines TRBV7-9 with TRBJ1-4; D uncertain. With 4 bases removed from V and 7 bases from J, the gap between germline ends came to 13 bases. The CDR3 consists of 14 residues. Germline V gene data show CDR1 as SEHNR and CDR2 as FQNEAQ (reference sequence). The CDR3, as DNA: TGTGCCAGCAGCTGGGTTGGCACAACTGAAAAACTGTTTTTT. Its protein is CASSWVGTTEKLFF.

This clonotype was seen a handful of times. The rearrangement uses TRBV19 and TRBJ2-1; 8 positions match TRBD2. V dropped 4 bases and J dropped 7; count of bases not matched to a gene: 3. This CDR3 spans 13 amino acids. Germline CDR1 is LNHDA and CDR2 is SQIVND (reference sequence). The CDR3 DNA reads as TGTGCCAGTAGTAGTTCTAGCGGGAATGAGCAGTTCTTC. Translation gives CASSSSSGNEQFF.

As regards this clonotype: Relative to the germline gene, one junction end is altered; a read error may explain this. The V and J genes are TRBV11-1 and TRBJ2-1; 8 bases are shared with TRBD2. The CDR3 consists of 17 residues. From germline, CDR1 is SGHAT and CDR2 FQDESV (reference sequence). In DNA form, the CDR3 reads TGTGCCAGCAGCCCAATGCTGAGGACTAGCTTCTACAATGAGCGGTACTTC. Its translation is CASSPMLRTSFYNERYF.

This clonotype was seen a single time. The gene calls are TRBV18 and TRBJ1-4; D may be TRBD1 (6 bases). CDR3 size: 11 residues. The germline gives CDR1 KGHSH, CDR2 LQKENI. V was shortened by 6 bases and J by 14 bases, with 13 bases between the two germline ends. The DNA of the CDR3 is TGTGCCAGCTCCCGGAACAGGGTGCTGTTTTTT. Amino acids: CASSRNRVLFF.

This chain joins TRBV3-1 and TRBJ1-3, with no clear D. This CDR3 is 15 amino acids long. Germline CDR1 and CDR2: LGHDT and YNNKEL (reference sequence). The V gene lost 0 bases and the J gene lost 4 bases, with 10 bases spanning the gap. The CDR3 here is CASSQDAGFGNTIYF. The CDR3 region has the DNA TGTGCCAGCAGCCAAGATGCTGGATTCGGAAACACCATATATTTT.

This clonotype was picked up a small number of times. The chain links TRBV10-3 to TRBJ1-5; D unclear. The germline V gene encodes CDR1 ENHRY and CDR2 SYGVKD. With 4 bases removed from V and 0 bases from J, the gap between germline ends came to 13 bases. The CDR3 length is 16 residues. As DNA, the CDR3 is TGTGCCATCAGTGCCCCCCTCTTGAATAGCAATCAGCCCCAGCATTTT. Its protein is CAISAPLLNSNQPQHF.

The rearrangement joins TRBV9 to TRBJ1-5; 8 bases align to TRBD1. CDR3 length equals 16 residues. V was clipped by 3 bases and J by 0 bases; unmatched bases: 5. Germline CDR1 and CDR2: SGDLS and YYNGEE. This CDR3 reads CASSAGGPYSNQPQHF. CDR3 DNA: TGTGCCAGCAGCGCAGGGGGCCCGTATAGCAATCAGCCCCAGCATTTT.

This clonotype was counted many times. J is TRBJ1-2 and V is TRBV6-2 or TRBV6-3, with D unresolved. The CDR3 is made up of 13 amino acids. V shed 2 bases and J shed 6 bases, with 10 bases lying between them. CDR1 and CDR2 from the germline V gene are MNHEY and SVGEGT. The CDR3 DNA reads TGTGCCAGCAGTTACGACAATATCGATGGCTACACCTTC. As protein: CASSYDNIDGYTF.

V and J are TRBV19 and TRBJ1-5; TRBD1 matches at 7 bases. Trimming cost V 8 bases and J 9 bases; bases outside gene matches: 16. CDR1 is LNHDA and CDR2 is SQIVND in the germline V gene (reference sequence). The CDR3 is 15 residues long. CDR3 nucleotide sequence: TGTGCCAGTCAAGACAGGGTCGAGGGTGGATGGCCCCAGCATTTT. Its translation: CASQDRVEGGWPQHF.

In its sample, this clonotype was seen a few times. Written as DNA, the CDR3 is TGTGCCAGCAGTGTCAGTGTTTTCGACACAGATACGCAGTATTTT. Protein: CASSVSVFDTDTQYF. This chain uses TRBV6-1 with TRBJ2-3; D unclear. Trimming removed 4 bases from V and 2 bases from J, with 13 bases in between. This CDR3 comprises 15 residues. CDR1 is MNHNS and CDR2 is SASEGT in the germline V gene.

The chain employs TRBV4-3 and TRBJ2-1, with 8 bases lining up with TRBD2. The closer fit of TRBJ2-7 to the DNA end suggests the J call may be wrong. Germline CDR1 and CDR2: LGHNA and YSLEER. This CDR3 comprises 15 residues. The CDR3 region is CASSQESGGWGEQYF. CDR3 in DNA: TGCGCCAGCAGCCAAGAATCGGGGGGGTGGGGCGAGCAGTACTTC.

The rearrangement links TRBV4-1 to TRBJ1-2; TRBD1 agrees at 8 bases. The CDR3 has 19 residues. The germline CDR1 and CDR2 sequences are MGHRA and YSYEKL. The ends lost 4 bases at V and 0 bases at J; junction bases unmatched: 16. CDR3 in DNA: TGCGCCAGCAGCCGAGGCCTCCGGACAGGGAGGGCCCCTAACTATGGCTACACCTTC. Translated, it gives CASSRGLRTGRAPNYGYTF.

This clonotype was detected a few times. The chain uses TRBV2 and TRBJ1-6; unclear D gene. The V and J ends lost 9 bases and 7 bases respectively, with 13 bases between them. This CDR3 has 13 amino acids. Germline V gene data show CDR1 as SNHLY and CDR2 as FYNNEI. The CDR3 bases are TGTGCCAGTCGGACCCTTATAAATTCACCCCTCCACTTT. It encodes CASRTLINSPLHF.

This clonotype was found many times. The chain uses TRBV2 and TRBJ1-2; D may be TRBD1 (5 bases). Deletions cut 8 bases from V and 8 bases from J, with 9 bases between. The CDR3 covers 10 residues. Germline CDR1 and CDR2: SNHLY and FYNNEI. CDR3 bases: TGTGCCAGCCGGGGCGGCGGCTACACCTTC. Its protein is CASRGGGYTF.

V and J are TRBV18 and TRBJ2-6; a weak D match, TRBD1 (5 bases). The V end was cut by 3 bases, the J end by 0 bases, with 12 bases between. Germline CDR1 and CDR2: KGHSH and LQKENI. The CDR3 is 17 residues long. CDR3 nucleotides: TGTGCCAGCTCACCTACACAGGCCCTCTCTGGGGCCAACGTCCTGACTTTC. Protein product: CASSPTQALSGANVLTF. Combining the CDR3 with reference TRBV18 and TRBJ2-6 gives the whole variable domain NAGVMQNPRHLVRRRGQEARLRCSPMKGHSHVYWYRQLPEEGLKFMVYLQKENIIDESGMPKERFSAEFPKEGPSILRIQQVVRGDSAAYFCASSPTQALSGANVLTFGAGSRLTVL.